One and the same sample provided the 6 T cell receptor beta chains below, sequenced in a study of cytomegalovirus exposure and HLA in healthy donors. Primers: 60 Vbeta forward and 13 Jbeta reverse. The repertoire was sequenced with immunoSEQ multiplex PCR; TCRdb's copy has only in-frame clones and lacks some. Found here are 200,000 to 250,000 clones, roughly 70% of them singletons; the top ten hold 1.8%. The sample comprised PBMCs. These receptors came from a woman aged 30 to 39 in good health and CMV-seronegative.

The chain couples TRBV9 to TRBJ1-2; 9 bases match TRBD1. This CDR3 is built from 14 residues. J gave up 2 bases and V 4 bases, and 3 bases lay outside the gene matches. Germline-derived CDR1 and CDR2 are SGDLS and YYNGEE. CDR3 sequence reads: CASSSGTGNYGYTF. The CDR3, as DNA: TGTGCCAGCAGCTCTGGGACAGGGAACTATGGCTACACCTTC. Full variable domain (remainder filled in from reference TRBV9 and TRBJ1-2): DSGVTQTPKHLITATGQRVTLRCSPRSGDLSVYWYQQSLDQGLQFLIQYYNGEERAKGNILERFSAQQFPDLHSELNLSSLELGDSALYFCASSSGTGNYGYTFGSGTRLTVV.

The chain has TRBV5-6 and TRBJ2-7; no definite D call. The germline V gene encodes CDR1 SGHDT and CDR2 YYEEEE. This CDR3 is 13 amino acids long. The germline V and J ends were trimmed by 6 bases and 1 base, with 11 bases remaining between them. CDR3 in amino acids: CASKERASYEQYF. CDR3 DNA: TGTGCCAGCAAGGAGCGCGCTTCCTACGAGCAGTACTTC.

This sequence joins TRBV4-1 and TRBJ2-1, with D unresolved. Trimming stripped 4 bases from V and 0 bases from J, with 13 bases between. CDR1 is MGHRA and CDR2 is YSYEKL in the germline V gene. The CDR3 covers 16 residues. The CDR3 coding sequence is TGCGCCAGCAGCCCAGACACAACCTCCTCCTACAATGAGCAGTTCTTC. Protein product: CASSPDTTSSYNEQFF.

V gene TRBV7-2 combines with J gene TRBJ2-7; 12 bases fit TRBD2. Germline V gene data show CDR1 as SGHTA and CDR2 as FQGNSA. V was clipped by 1 base and J by 6 bases; unmatched bases: 4. The CDR3 length is 15 residues. The CDR3 DNA reads as TGTGCCAGCAGCTTAGTACTAGCGGGAGGAGGCGAGCAGTACTTC. Residues: CASSLVLAGGGEQYF.

Comment on this clone: The junction does not match germline at one end; this may be a read error. The chain has TRBV7-7 and TRBJ1-5; tentative D call: TRBD1 (5 bases). CDR1 and CDR2 (germline): SSHAT, FNYEAQ (reference sequence). The CDR3 is 15 residues long. The CDR3 is CASSFEDRLNQPQHF. The CDR3 DNA reads as TGTGCTAGCAGCTTTGAAGACAGACTCAATCAGCCCCAGCATTTT.

This clone was detected only a few times. The rearrangement links TRBV11-2 to TRBJ2-7; 8 bases are shared with TRBD2. Unmatched junction bases numbered 8, after V lost 3 bases and J lost 4 bases. The CDR3 covers 15 residues. CDR1 is SGHAT and CDR2 is FQNNGV in the germline V gene. The CDR3 here is CASSFGTSTTYEQYF. Here the CDR3 DNA reads TGTGCCAGCAGCTTCGGGACTAGTACGACATACGAGCAGTACTTC.